The subject of this entry is one T cell receptor beta chain. The CDR3 has 13 amino acids. Germline assignment: CDR1 DFQATT and CDR2 SNEGSKA (reference sequence). Trimming cost V 1 base and J 0 bases, with 7 bases left between them. Template material for amplifying TCR beta CDR3 regions consisted of RNA transcripts. The HTBI primer set drove a first-round RT-PCR of the TCR CDR3. TCRdb ran MiXCR on the multiplex PCR reads and lists one entry per CDR3 protein. Among more than 500,000 distinct CDR3 sequences listed, 14% were seen once. This sample is part of a study of T cells in Graves' hyperthyroidism and ophthalmopathy.

Material: blood. The receptor comes from a woman aged 40 to 50 with Graves' hyperthyroidism. The chain links TRBV20-1 to TRBJ2-7; D uncertain. The CDR3, as DNA: TGCAGTGCTAGAGGACGGATCTCCTACGAGCAGTACTTC. Translating gives CSARGRISYEQYF.